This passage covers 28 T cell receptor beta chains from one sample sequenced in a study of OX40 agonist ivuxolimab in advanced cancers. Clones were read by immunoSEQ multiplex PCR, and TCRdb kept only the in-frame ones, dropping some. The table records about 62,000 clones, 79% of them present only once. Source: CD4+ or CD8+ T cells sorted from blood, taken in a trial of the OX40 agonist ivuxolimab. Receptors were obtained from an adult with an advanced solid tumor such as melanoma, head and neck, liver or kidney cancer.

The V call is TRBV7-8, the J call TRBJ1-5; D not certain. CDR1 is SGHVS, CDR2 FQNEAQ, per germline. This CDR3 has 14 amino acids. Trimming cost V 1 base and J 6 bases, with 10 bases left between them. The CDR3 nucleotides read TGTGCCAGCAGCTTAGGAGGGCGGGGTCAGCCCCAGCATTTT. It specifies CASSLGGRGQPQHF.

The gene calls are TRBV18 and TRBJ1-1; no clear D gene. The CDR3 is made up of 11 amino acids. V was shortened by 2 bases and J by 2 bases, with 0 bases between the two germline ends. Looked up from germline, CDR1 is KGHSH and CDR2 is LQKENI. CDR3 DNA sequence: TGTGCCAGCTCACCAAACACTGAAGCTTTCTTT. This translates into CASSPNTEAFF.

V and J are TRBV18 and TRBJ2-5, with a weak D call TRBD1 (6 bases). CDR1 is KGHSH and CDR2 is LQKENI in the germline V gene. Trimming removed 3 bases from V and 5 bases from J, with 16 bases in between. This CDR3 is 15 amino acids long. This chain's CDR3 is CASSPYRAPTETQYF. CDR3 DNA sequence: TGTGCCAGCTCACCGTACAGGGCCCCGACGGAGACCCAGTACTTC.

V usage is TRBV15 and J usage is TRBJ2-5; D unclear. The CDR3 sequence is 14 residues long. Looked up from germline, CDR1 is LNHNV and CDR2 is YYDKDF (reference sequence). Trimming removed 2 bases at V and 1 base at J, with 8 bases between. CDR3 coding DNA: TGTGCCACCAGCAGACCTCTAGGCCAAGAGACCCAGTACTTC. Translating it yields CATSRPLGQETQYF.

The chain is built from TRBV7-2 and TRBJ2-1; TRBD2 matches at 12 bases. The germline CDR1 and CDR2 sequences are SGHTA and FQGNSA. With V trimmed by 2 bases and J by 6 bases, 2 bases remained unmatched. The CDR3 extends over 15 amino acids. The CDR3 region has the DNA TGTGCCAGCAGCTTACTAGCGGGGGGGCGCAATGAGCAGTTCTTC. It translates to CASSLLAGGRNEQFF. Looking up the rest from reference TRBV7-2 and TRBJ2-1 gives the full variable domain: GAGVSQSPSNKVTEKGKDVELRCDPISGHTALYWYRQSLGQGLEFLIYFQGNSAPDKSGLPSDRFSAERTGGSVSTLTIQRTQQEDSAVYLCASSLLAGGRNEQFFGPGTRLTVL.

The CDR3 DNA follows: TGTGCCAGCAGCCCGACTAGCGGGACTAACTCCTACGAGCAGTACTTC. Its translation: CASSPTSGTNSYEQYF. The V and J genes are TRBV7-9 and TRBJ2-7; 11 nucleotides align to TRBD2. In germline, CDR1 is SEHNR, CDR2 FQNEAQ (reference sequence). The CDR3 is 16 residues long. J lost 0 bases, V lost 5 bases, and 6 bases had no gene match.

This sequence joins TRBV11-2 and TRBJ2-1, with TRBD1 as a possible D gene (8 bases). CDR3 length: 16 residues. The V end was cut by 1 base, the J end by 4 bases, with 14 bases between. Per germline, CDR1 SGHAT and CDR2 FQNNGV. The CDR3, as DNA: TGTGCCAGCAGCTTAGGCACAGGGGGGGGTTACAATGAGCAGTTCTTC. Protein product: CASSLGTGGGYNEQFF.

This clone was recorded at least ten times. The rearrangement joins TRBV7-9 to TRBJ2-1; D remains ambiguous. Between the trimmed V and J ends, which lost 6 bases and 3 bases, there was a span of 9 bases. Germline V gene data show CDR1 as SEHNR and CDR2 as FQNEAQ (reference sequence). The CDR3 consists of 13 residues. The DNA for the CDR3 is TGTGCCAGCAGGGCAGGCGACTACAATGAGCAGTTCTTC. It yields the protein CASRAGDYNEQFF.

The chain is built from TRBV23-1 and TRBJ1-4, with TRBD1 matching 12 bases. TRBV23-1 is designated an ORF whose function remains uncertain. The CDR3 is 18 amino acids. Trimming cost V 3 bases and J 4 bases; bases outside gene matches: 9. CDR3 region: CASSQSRDRGPVNEKLFF. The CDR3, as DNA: TGCGCCAGCAGTCAGTCCCGGGACAGGGGGCCCGTTAATGAAAAACTGTTTTTT.

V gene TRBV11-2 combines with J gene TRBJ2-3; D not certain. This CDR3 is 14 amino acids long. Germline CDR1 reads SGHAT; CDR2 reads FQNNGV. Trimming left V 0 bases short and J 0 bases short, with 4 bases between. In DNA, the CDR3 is TGTGCCAGCAGCTTAGATATTAGCACAGATACGCAGTATTTT. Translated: CASSLDISTDTQYF.

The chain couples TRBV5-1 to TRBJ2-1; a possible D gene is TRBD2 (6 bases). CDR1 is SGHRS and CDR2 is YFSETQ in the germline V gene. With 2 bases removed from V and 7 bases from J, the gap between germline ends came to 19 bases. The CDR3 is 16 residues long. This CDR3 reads CASSLLWGVSNNEQFF. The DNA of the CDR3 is TGCGCCAGCAGCTTACTATGGGGGGTATCAAATAATGAGCAGTTCTTC.

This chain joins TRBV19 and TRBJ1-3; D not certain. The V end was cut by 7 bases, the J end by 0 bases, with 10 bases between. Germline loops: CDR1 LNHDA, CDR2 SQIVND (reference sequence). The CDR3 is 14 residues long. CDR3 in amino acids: CASTELSSGNTIYF. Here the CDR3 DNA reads TGTGCCAGTACCGAGTTAAGCTCTGGAAACACCATATATTTT.

The DNA for the CDR3 is TGTGCCAGCAGTGAGGGGCAGTATAATGAAAAACTGTTTTTT. Translated, it gives CASSEGQYNEKLFF. The chain recombines TRBV2 with TRBJ1-4; D perhaps matches TRBD1 (5 bases). The CDR3 runs to 14 residues. V dropped 3 bases and J dropped 4 bases, with 9 bases sitting between them. Germline V gene lookup returns CDR1 SNHLY and CDR2 FYNNEI.

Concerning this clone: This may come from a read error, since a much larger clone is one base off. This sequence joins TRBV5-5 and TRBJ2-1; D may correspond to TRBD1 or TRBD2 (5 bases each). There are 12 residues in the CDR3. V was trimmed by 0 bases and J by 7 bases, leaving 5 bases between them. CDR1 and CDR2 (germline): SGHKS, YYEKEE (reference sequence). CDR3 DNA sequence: TGTGCCAGCAGCTTGGGGGGGAATGAGCAGTTCTTC. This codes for CASSLGGNEQFF. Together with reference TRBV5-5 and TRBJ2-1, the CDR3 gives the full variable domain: DAGVTQSPTHLIKTRGQQVTLRCSPISGHKSVSWYQQVLGQGPQFIFQYYEKEERGRGNFPDRFSARQFPNYSSELNVNALLLGDSALYLCASSLGGNEQFFGPGTRLTVL.

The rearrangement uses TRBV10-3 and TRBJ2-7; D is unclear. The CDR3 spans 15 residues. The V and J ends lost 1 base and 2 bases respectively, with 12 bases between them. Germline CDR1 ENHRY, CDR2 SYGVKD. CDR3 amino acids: CAISEFATDPYEQYF. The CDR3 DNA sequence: TGTGCCATCAGTGAGTTCGCGACCGATCCCTACGAGCAGTACTTC.

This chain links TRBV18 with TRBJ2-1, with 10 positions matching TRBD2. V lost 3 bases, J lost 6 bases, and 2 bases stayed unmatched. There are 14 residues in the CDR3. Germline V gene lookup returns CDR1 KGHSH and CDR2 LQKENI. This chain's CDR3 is CASSPRTSGNEQFF. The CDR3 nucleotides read TGTGCCAGCTCACCCAGGACTAGCGGCAATGAGCAGTTCTTC.

CDR3 residues: CASSEIFSMGDTQYF. The CDR3 DNA reads as TGTGCCAGCAGTGAAATTTTCTCTATGGGAGATACGCAGTATTTT. The rearrangement joins TRBV25-1 to TRBJ2-3; D gene uncertain. The germline gives CDR1 MGHDK, CDR2 SYGVNS. The CDR3 is made up of 15 amino acids. V lost 2 bases and J 5 bases, leaving 14 bases between the germline ends.

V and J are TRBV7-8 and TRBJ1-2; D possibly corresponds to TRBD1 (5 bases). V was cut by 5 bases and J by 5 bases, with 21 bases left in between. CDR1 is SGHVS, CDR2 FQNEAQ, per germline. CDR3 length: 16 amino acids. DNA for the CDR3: TGTGCCAGCAGCCCACCCGACCTAGGGGTTACATATGGCTACACCTTC. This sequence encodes CASSPPDLGVTYGYTF.

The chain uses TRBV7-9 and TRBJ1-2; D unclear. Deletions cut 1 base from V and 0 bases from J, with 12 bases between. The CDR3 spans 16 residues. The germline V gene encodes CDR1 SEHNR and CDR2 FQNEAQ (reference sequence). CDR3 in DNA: TGTGCCAGCAGCTTAGGTGGCACCTCAGCTAACTATGGCTACACCTTC. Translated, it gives CASSLGGTSANYGYTF.

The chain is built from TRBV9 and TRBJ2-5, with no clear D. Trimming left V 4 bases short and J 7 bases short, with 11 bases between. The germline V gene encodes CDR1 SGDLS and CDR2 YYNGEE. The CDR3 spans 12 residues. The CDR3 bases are TGTGCCAGCAGCCCCACCGAAGGGACCCAGTACTTC. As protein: CASSPTEGTQYF.

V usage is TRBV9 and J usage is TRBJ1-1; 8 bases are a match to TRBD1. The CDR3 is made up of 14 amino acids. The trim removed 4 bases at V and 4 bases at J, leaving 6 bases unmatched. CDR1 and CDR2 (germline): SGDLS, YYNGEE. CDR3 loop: CASSPQGGGTEAFF. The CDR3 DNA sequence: TGTGCCAGCAGCCCACAGGGGGGGGGCACTGAAGCTTTCTTT.

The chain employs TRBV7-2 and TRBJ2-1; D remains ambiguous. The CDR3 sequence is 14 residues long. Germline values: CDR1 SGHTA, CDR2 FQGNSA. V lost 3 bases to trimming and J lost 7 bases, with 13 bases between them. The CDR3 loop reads CASSLTPNWNEQFF. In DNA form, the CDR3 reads TGTGCCAGCAGCTTGACTCCGAATTGGAATGAGCAGTTCTTC.

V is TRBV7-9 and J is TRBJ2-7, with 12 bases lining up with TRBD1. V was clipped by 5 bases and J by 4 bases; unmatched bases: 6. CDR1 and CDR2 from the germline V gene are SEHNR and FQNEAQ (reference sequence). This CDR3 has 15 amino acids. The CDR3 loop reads CASSDRDRGLYEQYF. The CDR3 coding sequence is TGTGCCAGCAGCGACCGGGACAGGGGGCTTTACGAGCAGTACTTC.

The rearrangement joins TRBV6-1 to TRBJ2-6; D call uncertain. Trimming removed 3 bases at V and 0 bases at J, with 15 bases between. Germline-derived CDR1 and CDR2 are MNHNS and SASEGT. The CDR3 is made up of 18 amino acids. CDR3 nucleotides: TGTGCCAGCAGTGATGTTTTAGCAGGCACCTCTGGGGCCAACGTCCTGACTTTC. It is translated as CASSDVLAGTSGANVLTF.

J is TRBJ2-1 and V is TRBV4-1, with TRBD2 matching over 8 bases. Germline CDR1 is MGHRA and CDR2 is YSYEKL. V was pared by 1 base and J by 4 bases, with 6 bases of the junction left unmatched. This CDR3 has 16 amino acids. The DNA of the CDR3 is TGCGCCAGCAGCCAAGGTCCAGCGGGAGCTTACAATGAGCAGTTCTTC. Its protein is CASSQGPAGAYNEQFF.

The chain's CDR3 is CSVEDVAGLSEQYF. Written as DNA, the CDR3 is TGCAGCGTTGAAGATGTGGCGGGTCTGTCGGAACAGTACTTC. This rearrangement joins TRBV29-1 to TRBJ2-7, with D possibly being TRBD2 (5 bases). Trimming left V 0 bases short and J 10 bases short, with 19 bases between. The CDR3 totals 14 residues. The germline gives CDR1 SQVTM, CDR2 ANQGSEA.

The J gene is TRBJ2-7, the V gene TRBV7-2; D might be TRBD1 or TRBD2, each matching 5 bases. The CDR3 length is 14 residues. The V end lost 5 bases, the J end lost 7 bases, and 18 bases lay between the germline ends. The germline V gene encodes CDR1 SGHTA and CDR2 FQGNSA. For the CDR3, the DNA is TGTGCCAGCAGCCAGGATCGTTATGGGGGTGAGCAGTACTTC. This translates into CASSQDRYGGEQYF.

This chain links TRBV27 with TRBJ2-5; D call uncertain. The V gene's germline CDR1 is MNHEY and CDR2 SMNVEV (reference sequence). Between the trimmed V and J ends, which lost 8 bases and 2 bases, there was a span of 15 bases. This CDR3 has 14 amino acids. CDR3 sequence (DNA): TGTGCCAGCCGTAAAGGGTTAGTTCAAGAGACCCAGTACTTC. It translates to CASRKGLVQETQYF.